This passage covers 27 T cell receptor beta chains from one sample sequenced in a study of blood T cell repertoires in COVID-19. Profiling relied on immunoSEQ multiplex PCR, and the TCRdb table lists in-frame clones only, not all of them. Of 100,000 to 120,000 clones listed, nearly 80% were seen once; the top ten hold 16%. What was sequenced was peripheral blood. These TCRs come from an elderly woman with active or convalescent COVID-19.

The chain combines TRBV9 with TRBJ1-2; 7 nucleotides match TRBD1. Germline CDR1 reads SGDLS; CDR2 reads YYNGEE. J was trimmed by 4 bases and V by 0 bases; bases with no gene match: 6. The CDR3 extends over 15 amino acids. The CDR3 DNA follows: TGTGCCAGCAGCGTAGACAGGGGATCTTTCTATGGCTACACCTTC. It encodes CASSVDRGSFYGYTF.

This sequence joins TRBV27 and TRBJ2-1; D may be TRBD2 (5 bases). This CDR3 is built from 14 residues. The germline V and J ends were trimmed by 8 bases and 9 bases, with 20 bases remaining between them. The germline gives CDR1 MNHEY, CDR2 SMNVEV (reference sequence). DNA for the CDR3: TGTGCCAGCGGATTAAGCGGCCCGTGGGGTGAGCAGTTCTTC. Translated: CASGLSGPWGEQFF.

The genes are TRBV7-2 and TRBJ2-2, with TRBD1 matching over 8 bases. The CDR3 runs to 16 residues. With V trimmed by 0 bases and J by 4 bases, 4 bases remained unmatched. The V gene's germline CDR1 is SGHTA and CDR2 FQGNSA. The CDR3: CASSLAVTGGTGELFF. CDR3 DNA: TGTGCCAGCAGCTTAGCGGTCACAGGGGGCACCGGGGAGCTGTTTTTT.

The chain joins TRBV5-1 to TRBJ2-7, with 10 bases that match TRBD2. The CDR3 runs to 15 residues. Germline trimming cut 0 bases from V and 7 bases from J; bases unmatched to any gene: 7. CDR1 and CDR2 (germline): SGHRS, YFSETQ. The CDR3 reads CASSLVASGSGEQYF. The CDR3 coding sequence is TGCGCCAGCAGCTTGGTGGCTAGCGGGAGCGGTGAGCAGTACTTC.

The chain joins TRBV2 to TRBJ2-5; D uncertain. This CDR3 has 13 amino acids. Looked up from germline, CDR1 is SNHLY and CDR2 is FYNNEI. V was clipped by 7 bases and J by 4 bases, with 13 bases between them. The CDR3 coding sequence is TGTGCCAGCAACATCAACCCACGAGAGACCCAGTACTTC. Amino acid sequence: CASNINPRETQYF.

This clone was recorded once. V gene TRBV9 combines with J gene TRBJ2-3; D is possibly TRBD2 (5 bases). Trimming left V 4 bases short and J 1 base short, with 10 bases between. The CDR3 totals 14 residues. Germline V gene data show CDR1 as SGDLS and CDR2 as YYNGEE. DNA of the CDR3: TGTGCCAGCAGCCCCAGCGGTCGCACAGATACGCAGTATTTT. It encodes CASSPSGRTDTQYF. The variable domain in full, completed from reference TRBV9 and TRBJ2-3, reads DSGVTQTPKHLITATGQRVTLRCSPRSGDLSVYWYQQSLDQGLQFLIQYYNGEERAKGNILERFSAQQFPDLHSELNLSSLELGDSALYFCASSPSGRTDTQYFGPGTRLTVL.

The chain uses TRBV24-1 and TRBJ1-2, with 9 positions matching TRBD1. V was pared by 0 bases and J by 0 bases, with 7 bases of the junction left unmatched. This CDR3 has 18 residues. The V gene's germline CDR1 is KGHDR and CDR2 SFDVKD. The CDR3 coding sequence is TGTGCCACCAGTGATTTGCGGGACAGGGACCTCTCTAACTATGGCTACACCTTC. It is translated as CATSDLRDRDLSNYGYTF.

This clone has a single count. The CDR3 reads CASSFIAGVRNEQFF. In DNA, the CDR3 is TGTGCCAGCAGTTTTATAGCGGGAGTCCGCAATGAGCAGTTCTTC. V is TRBV6-6 and J is TRBJ2-1; 9 positions match TRBD2. V gave up 4 bases and J gave up 6 bases; unmatched junction bases: 7. CDR1 is MNHNY, CDR2 SVGAGI, per germline (reference sequence). This CDR3 is built from 15 residues.

This chain joins TRBV6-2 or TRBV6-3 and TRBJ2-1, with 12 bases identical to TRBD2. The trim removed 5 bases at V and 7 bases at J, leaving 3 bases unmatched. CDR3 length equals 14 residues. CDR1 is MNHEY and CDR2 is SVGEGT in the germline V gene. CDR3 sequence (DNA): TGTGCCAGCAGTCGTGGACTAGCGGGAAATGAGCAGTTCTTC. Encoded protein: CASSRGLAGNEQFF.

This rearrangement joins TRBV29-1 to TRBJ1-1; the D is unclear. The V end lost 3 bases, the J end lost 0 bases, and 14 bases lay between the germline ends. The CDR3 spans 15 residues. Germline V gene data show CDR1 as SQVTM and CDR2 as ANQGSEA. CDR3 residues: CSVDPRESMNTEAFF. For the CDR3, the DNA is TGCAGCGTTGACCCACGGGAGTCTATGAACACTGAAGCTTTCTTT.

The chain combines TRBV11-1 with TRBJ1-1, with D tentatively TRBD1 (6 bases). The CDR3 runs 14 residues. CDR1 and CDR2 (germline): SGHAT, FQDESV (reference sequence). V lost 5 bases and J 6 bases, leaving 16 bases between the germline ends. The CDR3: CASSADRFGSEAFF. In DNA form, the CDR3 reads TGTGCCAGCAGCGCCGACAGGTTTGGCTCTGAAGCTTTCTTT.

The chain joins TRBV27 to TRBJ2-5; no definite D call. The CDR3 has 14 residues. Per germline, CDR1 MNHEY and CDR2 SMNVEV (reference sequence). Trimming removed 5 bases at V and 5 bases at J, with 15 bases between. The CDR3 reads CASSPGFRLETQYF. The CDR3 DNA follows: TGTGCCAGCAGTCCAGGTTTCAGATTGGAGACCCAGTACTTC.

This clone was counted a few times. The gene calls are TRBV5-1 and TRBJ2-3, with 9 bases matching TRBD2. V shed 7 bases, J shed 1 base, and the junction held 1 base outside the gene matches. Germline V gene sequence: CDR1 SGHRS, CDR2 YFSETQ. This CDR3 has 13 residues. The CDR3 DNA reads TGCGCCAGCGAGCGGGAGGGCACAGATACGCAGTATTTT. Translated: CASEREGTDTQYF.

This clone was detected many times. V usage is TRBV5-6 and J usage is TRBJ1-5, with 7 bases aligning to TRBD1. Germline-derived CDR1 and CDR2 are SGHDT and YYEEEE. The CDR3 is 14 amino acids. Trimming took 1 base from V and 9 from J; bases not matched to a gene: 7. The DNA for the CDR3 is TGTGCCAGCAGCTTGAGGCAGGGGGTGCTGCCCCAGCATTTT. Its translation: CASSLRQGVLPQHF. Variable domain in full (rest from reference TRBV5-6 and TRBJ1-5): DAGVTQSPTHLIKTRGQQVTLRCSPKSGHDTVSWYQQALGQGPQFIFQYYEEEERQRGNFPDRFSGHQFPNYSSELNVNALLLGDSALYLCASSLRQGVLPQHFGDGTRLSIL.

V usage is TRBV29-1 and J usage is TRBJ2-2; possible D gene TRBD1, 6 bases. The V gene's germline CDR1 is SQVTM and CDR2 ANQGSEA. This CDR3 comprises 14 residues. The V gene lost 4 bases and the J gene lost 0 bases, with 9 bases spanning the gap. The CDR3, as DNA: TGCAGCGTTGCTGACAGGTCGAACACCGGGGAGCTGTTTTTT. It encodes CSVADRSNTGELFF.

V gene TRBV5-1 combines with J gene TRBJ2-7, with 12 bases lining up with TRBD2. V trimming: 3 bases; J trimming: 1 base; junction bases outside the gene matches: 8. CDR3 length: 17 residues. Germline V CDR1 and CDR2: SGHRS, YFSETQ. The CDR3 region has the DNA TGCGCCAGCAGCTCCGGACTAGCGGGGATGAAATCCTACGAGCAGTACTTC. This sequence encodes CASSSGLAGMKSYEQYF.

The chain links TRBV5-5 to TRBJ1-2; D is perhaps TRBD1 (6 bases). The CDR3 consists of 14 residues. Per the germline V gene, CDR1 is SGHKS and CDR2 is YYEKEE (reference sequence). V lost 6 bases and J lost 2, with 14 bases in between. The CDR3 nucleotides are TGTGCCAGCACCTTTCAGGGGACGAACTATGGCTACACCTTC. As protein: CASTFQGTNYGYTF.

This rearrangement joins TRBV3-1 (or the pseudogene TRBV3-2) to TRBJ1-2; maybe TRBD1 (6 bases). Germline-derived CDR1 and CDR2 are LGHDT and YNNKEL (reference sequence). Trimming shortened V by 4 bases and J by 5 bases, and 14 bases separated the two germline ends. This CDR3 region has 14 residues. The CDR3: CASSRAGVGYGYTF. The CDR3 DNA sequence: TGTGCCAGCAGCCGAGCAGGGGTAGGGTATGGCTACACCTTC.

The chain uses TRBV2 and TRBJ1-2, with D perhaps matching TRBD1 (5 bases). The ends were cut back, 8 bases at V and 0 bases at J, with 16 bases in the middle. Germline-derived CDR1 and CDR2 are SNHLY and FYNNEI. This CDR3 is 15 amino acids long. CDR3: CASVSRTNSNYGYTF. The CDR3 nucleotides are TGTGCCAGCGTATCAAGGACAAACTCTAACTATGGCTACACCTTC.

This clone has more than one count but fewer than ten. The rearrangement uses TRBV5-8 and TRBJ2-4, with D perhaps matching TRBD1 (6 bases). The V and J ends lost 3 bases and 7 bases respectively, with 14 bases between them. CDR1 is SGHTS and CDR2 is YDEGEE in the germline V gene. The CDR3 totals 14 residues. CDR3 nucleotide sequence: TGTGCCAGCAGCTGGGGTAGGGGGACGAACATTCAGTACTTC. Residues: CASSWGRGTNIQYF.

This clone has only a few counts. The chain carries TRBV5-5 and TRBJ2-1; 9 bases agree with TRBD2. Germline-derived CDR1 and CDR2 are SGHKS and YYEKEE (reference sequence). There are 15 residues in the CDR3. V dropped 1 base and J dropped 3; count of bases not matched to a gene: 2. CDR3: CASSLSGRNYNEQFF. CDR3 bases: TGTGCCAGCAGCTTGAGCGGGAGGAACTACAATGAGCAGTTCTTC.

In its sample, this clone was seen a few times. The gene calls are TRBV10-1 and TRBJ2-2, with a tentative D call TRBD2 (5 bases). Between the trimmed V and J ends, which lost 2 bases and 5 bases, there was a span of 6 bases. The CDR3 contains 13 residues. From germline, CDR1 is WNHNN and CDR2 SYGVQD (reference sequence). DNA of the CDR3: TGCGCCAGCAGTGAGCGGGGTACCGGGGAGCTGTTTTTT. Translation: CASSERGTGELFF.

This clone occurred once. This chain joins TRBV5-6 and TRBJ2-5, with D possibly TRBD1 on 6 matching bases. V lost 2 bases and J 14 bases, leaving 16 bases between the germline ends. Germline assignment: CDR1 SGHDT and CDR2 YYEEEE. The CDR3 has 12 residues. The CDR3 coding sequence is TGTGCCAGCAGCTTTGATCTTTCAGGGGATTACTTC. Protein: CASSFDLSGDYF. The entire variable domain, with the rest obtained from reference TRBV5-6 and TRBJ2-5, is as follows: DAGVTQSPTHLIKTRGQQVTLRCSPKSGHDTVSWYQQALGQGPQFIFQYYEEEERQRGNFPDRFSGHQFPNYSSELNVNALLLGDSALYLCASSFDLSGDYFGPGTRLLVL.

This rearrangement joins TRBV28 to TRBJ1-1; no clear D. The CDR3 is made up of 12 amino acids. V was cut by 6 bases and J by 3 bases, with 8 bases left in between. Germline values: CDR1 MDHEN, CDR2 SYDVKM. CDR3: CASRPGDTEAFF. The DNA of the CDR3 is TGTGCCAGCAGACCCGGGGACACTGAAGCTTTCTTT.

This rearrangement joins TRBV2 to TRBJ1-3; TRBD1 matches at 7 bases. This CDR3 is built from 15 residues. Looked up from germline, CDR1 is SNHLY and CDR2 is FYNNEI. Trimming at V came to 7 bases and at J to 0 bases, leaving 6 bases not matched to a gene. In nucleotides, the CDR3 is TGTGCCAGCATCCGAGGGGGCTACTCTGGAAACACCATATATTTT. This encodes CASIRGGYSGNTIYF.

The chain employs TRBV28 and TRBJ1-5, with TRBD1 matching 10 bases. This CDR3 spans 15 amino acids. The V segment lost 6 bases and the J segment 7 bases; nucleotides outside the gene matches: 9. Germline loops: CDR1 MDHEN, CDR2 SYDVKM. In DNA form, the CDR3 reads TGTGCCAGCAGCCGGGACAGGGGTGGGGGGCAGCCCCAGCATTTT. Amino acids: CASSRDRGGGQPQHF.

The CDR3 protein is CASSKGLGVGTDTQYF. Written as DNA, the CDR3 is TGTGCCAGCAGCAAGGGGCTAGGCGTGGGCACAGATACGCAGTATTTT. The chain uses TRBV21-1 and TRBJ2-3; no check of the table's D call, TRBD1, against the DNA was made. TRBV21-1 is deemed a pseudogene. The CDR3 sequence is 16 residues long.